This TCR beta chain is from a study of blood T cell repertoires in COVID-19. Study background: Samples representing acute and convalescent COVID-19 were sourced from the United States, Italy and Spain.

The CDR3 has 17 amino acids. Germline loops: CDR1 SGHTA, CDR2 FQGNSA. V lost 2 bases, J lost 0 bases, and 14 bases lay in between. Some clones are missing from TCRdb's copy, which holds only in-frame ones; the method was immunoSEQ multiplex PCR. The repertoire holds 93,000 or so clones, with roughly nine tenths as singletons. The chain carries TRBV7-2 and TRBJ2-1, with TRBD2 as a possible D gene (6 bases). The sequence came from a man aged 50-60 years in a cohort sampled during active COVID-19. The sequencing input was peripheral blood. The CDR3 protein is CASSLLGGTRSYNEQFF. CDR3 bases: TGTGCCAGCAGCTTATTGGGCGGGACTCGCTCCTACAATGAGCAGTTCTTC.